The clone carrying this TCR beta chain was detected many times. The sample comes from a study of T cells in Graves' hyperthyroidism and ophthalmopathy. The CDR3 contains 16 residues. Trimming cost V 7 bases and J 4 bases; bases outside gene matches: 9. Looked up from germline, CDR1 is SGHAT and CDR2 is FQNNGV. TCR beta CDR3 regions were amplified from RNA. RT-PCR in the first round (using the HTBI primer set) targeted the TCR CDR3. TCRdb analysed the multiplex PCR reads with MiXCR anew, one entry per CDR3 protein. Of hundreds of thousands of distinct CDR3 sequences listed, around 20% are singletons. This TCR was sampled from a woman in her forties or fifties with Graves' hyperthyroidism that later progressed to Graves' ophthalmopathy. Sequenced material: blood. This chain connects TRBV11-2 to TRBJ2-2; 10 bases fit TRBD1. CDR3 in DNA: TGTGCCAGCACCGAGACCGGGACAGGGGTCACCGGGGAGCTGTTTTTT. Translating it yields CASTETGTGVTGELFF.